This T cell receptor (beta chain) was sequenced during a study of Ad26.COV2.S vaccination and SARS-CoV-2 variants. Study context: Each vaccinee took Ad26.COV2.S intramuscularly, once or twice 56 days apart.

Noted treatment: around 19 received Ad26.COV2.S at low or high dose, single or two shots; roughly five received placebo; per-sample allocation not given. Collection of samples fell on day 63 after the first vaccine or placebo injection. A Boston adult aged 18-55 years was the donor. TCRdb's table, derived via immunoSEQ multiplex PCR, lists solely in-frame clones and lacks some. The sample has 450,000 to 550,000 clones, 89% seen once. The CDR3 loop spans 17 amino acids. In germline, CDR1 is MNHEY, CDR2 SVGEGT. J was trimmed by 0 bases and V by 0 bases; bases with no gene match: 4. This receptor was obtained from a person between 18 and 65 years old who received the Ad26.COV2.S COVID-19 vaccine or a placebo. The sample here was peripheral blood, taken in a trial of Ad26.COV2.S vaccine versus placebo. J is TRBJ1-5 and V is TRBV6-2 or TRBV6-3; 8 bases agree with TRBD1. CDR3 bases: TGTGCCAGCAGTTACTCGACAGGGGTTAATAGCAATCAGCCCCAGCATTTT. It codes for CASSYSTGVNSNQPQHF.